The clone carrying this T cell receptor beta chain was detected only once. The data were taken from a study of blood T cell repertoires in COVID-19. Across the study: Samples taken during acute and convalescent COVID-19 were collected in the United States, Italy and Spain. Nucleic acid was either cDNA or gDNA, and it came from T cells, B-cell-depleted T cells, or PBMCs.

Per the original methods: Estimates of nucleated cell counts were drawn from the amplification of reference gene primers. Profiled with immunoSEQ multiplex PCR; TCRdb holds only in-frame clones, not every one. That table furnishes V, J and clone size, whereas the DNA furnished D and trimming. The table has about 260,000 clones, about 83% seen once; the top ten hold around a tenth. CDR1 is SGHVS, CDR2 FQNEAQ, per germline. Trimming cost V 5 bases and J 3 bases; bases outside gene matches: 11. The CDR3 has 16 amino acids. The TCR comes from a woman in her 50s who had recovered from COVID-19. Sequenced material: peripheral blood. The rearrangement joins TRBV7-8 to TRBJ2-7; 9 positions match TRBD1. The CDR3 DNA is TGTGCCAGCAGCCTAAGGACCACGGGACAGGGCTACGAGCAGTACTTC. This encodes CASSLRTTGQGYEQYF. The full variable domain, in which reference TRBV7-8 and TRBJ2-7 provide the parts outside the CDR3, is GAGVSQSPRYKVAKRGQDVALRCDPISGHVSLFWYQQALGQGPEFLTYFQNEAQLDKSGLPSDRFFAERPEGSVSTLKIQRTQQEDSAVYLCASSLRTTGQGYEQYFGPGTRLTVT.